Presented here are 26 T cell receptor beta chains from one specimen sequenced in a study of shared clonotypes between healthy human individuals. Here immunoSEQ multiplex PCR was the method, and the copy in TCRdb shows in-frame clones only, minus some. Among millions of clones, roughly nine tenths were seen once, and the ten largest hold 0.11% to 0.15%. The specimen sequenced was naive CD4+ T cells sorted from blood. Subset here: CD45RA+ positively selected. The receptors come from a man aged 18-30 years in good health.

The CDR3 sequence: CASSFSGGPDTQYF. The CDR3 coding sequence is TGCGCCAGCAGCTTCTCGGGGGGCCCAGATACGCAGTATTTT. The J gene is TRBJ2-3, the V gene TRBV5-1, with a possible D match to TRBD2 (7 bases). The CDR3 is 14 residues long. Trimming stripped 2 bases from V and 4 bases from J, with 11 bases between. Germline V gives CDR1 SGHRS, CDR2 YFSETQ.

This rearrangement joins TRBV25-1 to TRBJ2-1, with 14 bases fitting TRBD2. The germline gives CDR1 MGHDK, CDR2 SYGVNS. With 1 base clipped from V and 5 bases from J, the junction kept 1 base outside the gene matches. CDR3 length: 16 amino acids. The CDR3 DNA sequence: TGTGCCAGCAGTGAATGGGGACTAGCGGGAGACAATGAGCAGTTCTTC. This encodes CASSEWGLAGDNEQFF.

A word on this clone: Within the sample, other DNA sequences also encode this same CDR3. The CDR3 sequence is CASSWTSGTNTGELFF. In nucleotides, the CDR3 is TGTGCCAGCAGTTGGACTAGCGGGACGAACACCGGGGAGCTGTTTTTT. The chain employs TRBV6-5 and TRBJ2-2; 12 bases line up with TRBD2. CDR1 is MNHEY and CDR2 is SVGAGI in the germline V gene. The CDR3 covers 16 residues. Trimming removed 4 bases from V and 0 bases from J; junction bases left unmatched: 0.

J is TRBJ2-7 and V is TRBV13; D is unclear. V dropped 0 bases and J dropped 1 base, with 16 bases sitting between them. There are 17 residues in the CDR3. CDR1 is PRHDT, CDR2 FYEKMQ, per germline (reference sequence). As DNA, the CDR3 is TGTGCCAGCAGCTTAGGCCCACGCAGGACCGGGTCCTACGAGCAGTACTTC. It codes for CASSLGPRRTGSYEQYF.

This chain connects TRBV5-6 to TRBJ2-7, with D possibly being TRBD1 or TRBD2 (5 bases each). V lost 1 base and J lost 4, with 12 bases in between. The CDR3 extends over 14 amino acids. Germline values: CDR1 SGHDT, CDR2 YYEEEE. CDR3 sequence (DNA): TGTGCCAGCAGCTTGTATTCGGGGCTTTACGAGCAGTACTTC. Translating it yields CASSLYSGLYEQYF.

The chain recombines TRBV9 with TRBJ1-2; TRBD1 might be the D (5 bases). The germline gives CDR1 SGDLS, CDR2 YYNGEE. Trimming stripped 0 bases from V and 10 bases from J, with 19 bases between. The CDR3 length is 15 residues. This CDR3 is CASSVGPRQSEDYTF. The CDR3 DNA is TGTGCCAGCAGCGTAGGGCCCAGACAGTCTGAGGACTACACCTTC.

The chain uses TRBV28 and TRBJ1-5; no firm D call. Germline lookup yields CDR1 MDHEN and CDR2 SYDVKM. CDR3 length: 10 residues. V lost 3 bases and J lost 8, with 2 bases in between. The DNA of the CDR3 is TGTGCCAGCAGTTTTGAGCCCCAGCATTTT. This sequence encodes CASSFEPQHF.

The CDR3 sequence is CASSVGQGTNYGYTF. The CDR3 DNA is TGTGCCAGCAGCGTAGGACAGGGAACCAACTATGGCTACACCTTC. This chain links TRBV9 with TRBJ1-2, with 7 bases matching TRBD1. J gave up 2 bases and V 0 bases, and 4 bases lay outside the gene matches. Germline V gene data show CDR1 as SGDLS and CDR2 as YYNGEE. The CDR3 has 15 residues. Based on the CDR3 plus reference TRBV9 and TRBJ1-2, the full variable domain is DSGVTQTPKHLITATGQRVTLRCSPRSGDLSVYWYQQSLDQGLQFLIQYYNGEERAKGNILERFSAQQFPDLHSELNLSSLELGDSALYFCASSVGQGTNYGYTFGSGTRLTVV.

The chain joins TRBV7-9 to TRBJ2-7, with D perhaps matching TRBD2 (5 bases). CDR3 size: 12 residues. Trimming left V 5 bases short and J 2 bases short, with 7 bases between. CDR1 SEHNR and CDR2 FQNEAQ come from the germline V gene (reference sequence). CDR3 in DNA: TGTGCCAGCAGCCGGGAACCCTACGAGCAGTACTTC. Its protein is CASSREPYEQYF.

This chain uses TRBV6-5 with TRBJ2-7, with D possibly TRBD2 on 6 matching bases. Germline loops: CDR1 MNHEY, CDR2 SVGAGI. The CDR3 consists of 13 residues. The V end lost 7 bases, the J end lost 0 bases, and 10 bases lay between the germline ends. The CDR3 protein is CASTPGVSYEQYF. The CDR3 nucleotides are TGTGCCAGCACCCCGGGGGTCTCCTACGAGCAGTACTTC.

The chain links TRBV7-2 to TRBJ2-1; D is unclear. Germline V gene data show CDR1 as SGHTA and CDR2 as FQGNSA. Trimming stripped 3 bases from V and 6 bases from J, with 15 bases between. This CDR3 is built from 15 residues. CDR3 amino acids: CASSFNFDSSNEQFF. The CDR3 DNA reads TGTGCCAGCAGCTTCAACTTCGACTCTTCCAATGAGCAGTTCTTC.

The chain combines TRBV6-6 with TRBJ1-5; D is undetermined. The germline V gene encodes CDR1 MNHNY and CDR2 SVGAGI (reference sequence). The CDR3 extends over 16 amino acids. Trimming cost V 2 bases and J 4 bases, with 15 bases left between them. The CDR3 DNA follows: TGTGCCAGCAGTTACGACGGGGAATCCGCTAATCAGCCCCAGCATTTT. Protein product: CASSYDGESANQPQHF.

This sequence joins TRBV11-2 and TRBJ2-3; the D gene could be TRBD1 or TRBD2 (5 bases each). CDR1 is SGHAT and CDR2 is FQNNGV in the germline V gene. Trimming cost V 5 bases and J 1 base, with 13 bases left between them. The CDR3 totals 15 residues. The CDR3 loop reads CASSTSGTGTDTQYF. The CDR3, as DNA: TGTGCCAGCAGCACTTCGGGGACGGGCACAGATACGCAGTATTTT. The full variable domain, in which reference TRBV11-2 and TRBJ2-3 provide the parts outside the CDR3, is EAGVAQSPRYKIIEKRQSVAFWCNPISGHATLYWYQQILGQGPKLLIQFQNNGVVDDSQLPKDRFSAERLKGVDSTLKIQPAKLEDSAVYLCASSTSGTGTDTQYFGPGTRLTVL.

This clone was counted once. Distinct nucleotide sequences in the sample also encode this CDR3. The V gene is TRBV6-5, the J gene TRBJ2-7, with 7 bases identical to TRBD2. The trim removed 6 bases at V and 3 bases at J, leaving 5 bases unmatched. There are 13 residues in the CDR3. The germline V gene encodes CDR1 MNHEY and CDR2 SVGAGI. CDR3 amino acids: CASRASGVYEQYF. The CDR3 nucleotides read TGTGCCAGCAGGGCTAGCGGAGTCTACGAGCAGTACTTC.

This rearrangement joins TRBV6-6 to TRBJ1-1; 8 bases are a match to TRBD1. The germline V gene encodes CDR1 MNHNY and CDR2 SVGAGI (reference sequence). V lost 5 bases to trimming and J lost 5 bases; unmatched junction nucleotides: 4. The CDR3 contains 13 residues. This CDR3 is CASSGDRMTEAFF. The CDR3 bases are TGTGCCAGCAGTGGGGACAGGATGACTGAAGCTTTCTTT.

V usage is TRBV19 and J usage is TRBJ2-7; 12 bases match TRBD2. This CDR3 is 14 amino acids long. CDR1 is LNHDA and CDR2 is SQIVND in the germline V gene (reference sequence). V gave up 3 bases and J gave up 4 bases; unmatched junction bases: 1. CDR3 DNA: TGTGCCAGTAGTATGGGGACTAGCGGGTACGAGCAGTACTTC. Its translation: CASSMGTSGYEQYF.

This clone was found once. J is TRBJ1-2 and V is TRBV4-3; 7 bases map to TRBD1. Per the germline V gene, CDR1 is LGHNA and CDR2 is YSLEER. This CDR3 is 14 amino acids long. The V and J ends lost 4 bases and 8 bases, in that order; junction bases with no gene match: 10. The CDR3 DNA follows: TGCGCCAGCAGCCTCCAGCGAACAGGGGAGGGCTACACCTTC. Protein product: CASSLQRTGEGYTF.

J is TRBJ2-7 and V is TRBV15; D may be TRBD1 (5 bases). Trimming pared 0 bases from V and 4 bases from J, leaving 10 bases between. This CDR3 has 14 residues. Germline CDR1 is LNHNV and CDR2 is YYDKDF (reference sequence). The CDR3 region is CATSRDPGLYEQYF. As DNA, the CDR3 is TGTGCCACCAGCAGAGATCCAGGGTTGTACGAGCAGTACTTC.

The chain uses TRBV29-1 and TRBJ2-7; 8 bases match TRBD1. Germline V gives CDR1 SQVTM, CDR2 ANQGSEA. V lost 8 bases, J lost 0 bases, and 6 bases stayed unmatched. The CDR3 has 13 residues. The CDR3 DNA follows: TGCAGCCAGGACAGGGCAGGCTCCTACGAGCAGTACTTC. It codes for CSQDRAGSYEQYF.

This clone was counted once. This chain joins TRBV6-1 and TRBJ2-2; tentative D call: TRBD2 (6 bases). In germline, CDR1 is MNHNS, CDR2 SASEGT. The CDR3 covers 15 residues. V lost 8 bases and J lost 8, with 21 bases in between. The CDR3 region has the DNA TGTGCCAGCCTCGGCGTTCCGGGGGTCAGAGGGGAGCTGTTTTTT. It yields the protein CASLGVPGVRGELFF.

This clone showed up just once. The chain has TRBV27 and TRBJ2-3; TRBD2 matches 7 bases. V was pared by 5 bases and J by 6 bases, with 11 bases of the junction left unmatched. Germline V gene lookup returns CDR1 MNHEY and CDR2 SMNVEV (reference sequence). CDR3 size: 15 residues. The chain's CDR3 is CASSSPGLGRDTQYF. DNA for the CDR3: TGTGCCAGCAGTAGCCCTGGACTCGGGAGGGATACGCAGTATTTT.

This chain connects TRBV7-2 to TRBJ2-5; D could derive from TRBD1 or TRBD2 (5 bases each). There are 16 residues in the CDR3. Trimming took 3 bases from V and 4 from J, leaving 18 bases between them. The germline V gene encodes CDR1 SGHTA and CDR2 FQGNSA. The CDR3 sequence is CASSLGSSGSGETQYF. The CDR3 nucleotides are TGTGCCAGCAGCTTGGGCAGCTCAGGGAGCGGAGAGACCCAGTACTTC.

The chain couples TRBV4-1 to TRBJ2-7, with no clear D. The length of the CDR3 is 15 residues. V lost 0 bases to trimming and J lost 2 bases, with 11 bases between them. The V gene's germline CDR1 is MGHRA and CDR2 YSYEKL. The CDR3 bases are TGCGCCAGCAGCCAAGATGAGGCAGGTACCTACGAGCAGTACTTC. It specifies CASSQDEAGTYEQYF.

The chain uses TRBV30 and TRBJ1-2; D uncertain. Trimming left V 3 bases short and J 4 bases short, with 18 bases between. The CDR3 runs 15 residues. CDR1 GTSNPN and CDR2 SVGIG come from the germline V gene (reference sequence). The CDR3 sequence is CAWRTFRAEPYGYTF. As DNA, the CDR3 is TGTGCCTGGAGAACTTTTAGGGCCGAGCCCTATGGCTACACCTTC.

This chain links TRBV30 with TRBJ2-5; TRBD2 matches 7 bases. Germline-derived CDR1 and CDR2 are GTSNPN and SVGIG (reference sequence). The V segment lost 2 bases and the J segment 4 bases; nucleotides outside the gene matches: 4. The CDR3 runs to 13 residues. The CDR3 coding sequence is TGTGCCTGGAGTTTTCCGGGGGGAGAGACCCAGTACTTC. This codes for CAWSFPGGETQYF.

J is TRBJ2-1 and V is TRBV7-2; D may match TRBD1 or TRBD2 (5 bases each). The CDR3 is made up of 13 amino acids. V lost 5 bases, J lost 12 bases, and 17 bases lay in between. Per the germline V gene, CDR1 is SGHTA and CDR2 is FQGNSA. The CDR3 region is CASSPRGSNSQFF. The DNA for the CDR3 is TGTGCCAGCAGCCCCCGGGGCTCCAATTCGCAGTTCTTC. Supplemented by reference TRBV7-2 and TRBJ2-1, the full variable domain reads GAGVSQSPSNKVTEKGKDVELRCDPISGHTALYWYRQSLGQGLEFLIYFQGNSAPDKSGLPSDRFSAERTGGSVSTLTIQRTQQEDSAVYLCASSPRGSNSQFFGPGTRLTVL.